One sample yielded the 10 T cell receptor beta chains listed below, sequenced in a study of cytomegalovirus exposure and HLA in healthy donors. Amplification used 60 Vbeta primers and 13 Jbeta primers. Sequenced by immunoSEQ multiplex PCR; TCRdb stores in-frame clones only, minus some. The data hold around 130,000 clones, with approximately 8.8% observed a single time. The specimen was PBMCs. The receptor source for this set is a man aged 35-49 years in good health and CMV-seronegative.

CDR3 amino acids: CARGNRELTEAFF. The CDR3 DNA follows: TGTGCCAGAGGAAACAGGGAATTGACTGAAGCTTTCTTT. This sequence joins TRBV6-5 and TRBJ1-1; possibly TRBD1 for D (6 bases). In germline, CDR1 is MNHEY, CDR2 SVGAGI. The V end lost 9 bases, the J end lost 5 bases, and 16 bases lay between the germline ends. There are 13 residues in the CDR3.

The rearrangement joins TRBV10-1 to TRBJ2-3; 10 bases match TRBD1. Looked up from germline, CDR1 is WNHNN and CDR2 is SYGVQD (reference sequence). The V and J ends lost 2 bases and 5 bases, in that order; junction bases with no gene match: 1. The CDR3 extends over 14 amino acids. The CDR3 sequence: CASSEGTGEDTQYF. CDR3 DNA: TGCGCCAGCAGTGAGGGGACAGGGGAAGATACGCAGTATTTT.

As for this clone: A junction boundary mismatches the germline segment, possibly from a read error. The CDR3 is CAGSLGGQPQHF. The CDR3 nucleotides are TGTGCCGGCAGCCTTGGGGGGCAGCCCCAGCATTTT. The V call is TRBV5-6, the J call TRBJ1-5; D possibly corresponds to TRBD1 (5 bases). The CDR3 sequence is 12 residues long. Germline V gene lookup returns CDR1 SGHDT and CDR2 YYEEEE.

This clone was seen a few times. J is TRBJ1-2 and V is TRBV7-9; D is possibly TRBD1 (5 bases). This CDR3 comprises 15 residues. Per germline, CDR1 SEHNR and CDR2 FQNEAQ (reference sequence). V dropped 1 base and J dropped 1 base, with 10 bases sitting between them. The CDR3 loop is CASSLDRRDNYGYTF. CDR3 DNA sequence: TGTGCCAGCAGCTTAGACCGCAGGGATAACTATGGCTACACCTTC. Complete variable domain (other parts from reference TRBV7-9 and TRBJ1-2): DTGVSQNPRHKITKRGQNVTFRCDPISEHNRLYWYRQTLGQGPEFLTYFQNEAQLEKSRLLSDRFSAERPKGSFSTLEIQRTEQGDSAMYLCASSLDRRDNYGYTFGSGTRLTVV.

The chain uses TRBV4-3 and TRBJ1-5; 8 bases align to TRBD1. The V and J ends lost 5 bases and 7 bases, in that order; junction bases with no gene match: 7. The germline V gene has CDR1 LGHNA and CDR2 YSLEER. The CDR3 has 14 residues. The CDR3 loop is CASSEVTGVQPQHF. DNA for the CDR3: TGCGCCAGCAGCGAAGTGACAGGGGTACAGCCCCAGCATTTT.

The chain recombines TRBV7-9 with TRBJ2-1; TRBD1 agrees at 8 bases. Germline CDR1 is SEHNR and CDR2 is FQNEAQ (reference sequence). J was trimmed by 7 bases and V by 6 bases; bases with no gene match: 5. The CDR3 length is 13 residues. This chain's CDR3 is CASRQGAGNEQFF. The CDR3 region has the DNA TGTGCCAGCAGGCAGGGGGCAGGAAATGAGCAGTTCTTC.

The J gene is TRBJ1-6, the V gene TRBV19; tentatively, D is TRBD1 (5 bases). V was clipped by 3 bases and J by 9 bases, with 21 bases between them. There are 17 residues in the CDR3. CDR1 is LNHDA, CDR2 SQIVND, per germline (reference sequence). This chain's CDR3 is CASSIERVSLRGSPLHF. The CDR3 DNA reads as TGTGCCAGTAGTATTGAGCGGGTATCTCTAAGGGGTTCACCCCTCCACTTT.

This sequence joins TRBV11-2 and TRBJ2-1, with D perhaps matching TRBD2 (6 bases). Trimming took 5 bases from V and 5 from J, leaving 10 bases between them. The CDR3 is 13 residues long. The germline V gene has CDR1 SGHAT and CDR2 FQNNGV. Here the CDR3 DNA reads TGTGCCAGCAGCGGGACTTCACACAATGAGCAGTTCTTC. As protein: CASSGTSHNEQFF. The whole variable domain, filled in from reference TRBV11-2 and TRBJ2-1, reads EAGVAQSPRYKIIEKRQSVAFWCNPISGHATLYWYQQILGQGPKLLIQFQNNGVVDDSQLPKDRFSAERLKGVDSTLKIQPAKLEDSAVYLCASSGTSHNEQFFGPGTRLTVL.

This clone has more than one count but fewer than ten. The V gene is TRBV7-2, the J gene TRBJ2-7, with TRBD2 matching 8 bases. V lost 5 bases, J lost 5 bases, and 8 bases stayed unmatched. Germline loops: CDR1 SGHTA, CDR2 FQGNSA. This CDR3 is 14 amino acids long. As DNA, the CDR3 is TGTGCCAGCAGCACCAGCGGGGGTACCCACGAGCAGTACTTC. This translates into CASSTSGGTHEQYF.

This clone was observed a few times. The V gene is TRBV10-2, the J gene TRBJ2-5; D is uncertain. Germline CDR1 WSHSY, CDR2 SAAADI. The CDR3 is 12 residues long. Deletions cut 5 bases from V and 5 bases from J, with 9 bases between. This CDR3 reads CASSLRRETQYF. The CDR3 nucleotides are TGCGCCAGCAGTCTACGTCGGGAGACCCAGTACTTC.